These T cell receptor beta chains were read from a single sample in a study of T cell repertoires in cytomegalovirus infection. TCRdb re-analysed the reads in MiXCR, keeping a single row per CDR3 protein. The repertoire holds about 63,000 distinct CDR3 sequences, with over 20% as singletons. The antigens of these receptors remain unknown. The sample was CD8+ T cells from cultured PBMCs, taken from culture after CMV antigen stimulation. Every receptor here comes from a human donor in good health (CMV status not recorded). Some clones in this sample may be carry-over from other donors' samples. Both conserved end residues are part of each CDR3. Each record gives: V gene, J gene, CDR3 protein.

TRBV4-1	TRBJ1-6	CASSQGGGSNSPLHF
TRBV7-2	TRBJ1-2	CASSLEVRTPRYGYTF
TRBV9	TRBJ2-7	CASSASGASSYEQYF
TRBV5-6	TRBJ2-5	CASSYNPRTGWGETQYF
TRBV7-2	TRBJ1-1	CASSLNRGTEAFF
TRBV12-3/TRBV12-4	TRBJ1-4	CASSFLERDPNEKLFF
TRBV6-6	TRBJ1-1	CATLLPYVENTEAFF
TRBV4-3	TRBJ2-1	CASSQEFRDEQFF
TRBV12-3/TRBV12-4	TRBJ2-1	CASSPAGGSYNEQFF
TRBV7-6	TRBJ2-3	CASSLERDLTDTQYF
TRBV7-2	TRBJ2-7	CASSYLGQNYEQYF
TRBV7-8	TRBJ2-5	CASSPGQGGMETQYF
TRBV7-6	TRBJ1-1	CASSLGGTGFDTEAFF
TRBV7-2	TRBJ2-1	CASYGGMGGEQFF
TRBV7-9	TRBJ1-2	CASSSPQISNYGYTF
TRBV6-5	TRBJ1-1	CASSYRIWGVRTEAFF
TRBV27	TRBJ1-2	CASSPHDRDGYGYTF
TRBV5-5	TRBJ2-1	CASSPEVGTGNNEQFF
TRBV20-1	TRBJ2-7	CSARDVGSSYEQYF
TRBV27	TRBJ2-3	CASSFPGDTQYF
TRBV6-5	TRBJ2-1	CASNWGNEQFF
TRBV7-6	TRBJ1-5	CASSLGRGQPQHF
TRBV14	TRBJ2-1	CASSLPAPDSYNEQFF
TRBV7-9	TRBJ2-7	CASSLKGSYEQYF
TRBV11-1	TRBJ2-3	CASSLALRSGTDTQYF
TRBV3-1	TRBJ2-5	CASSHRDRVQETQYF
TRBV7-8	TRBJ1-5	CASSSPGSNQPQHF
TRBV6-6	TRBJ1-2	CASSYSPYNYGYTF
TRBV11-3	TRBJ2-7	CASSLAGSYEQYF
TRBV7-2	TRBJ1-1	CASSLSRRRTEAFF
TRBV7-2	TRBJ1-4	CASSLWDRDEKLFF
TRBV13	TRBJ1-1	CASSLDRTGAEAFF
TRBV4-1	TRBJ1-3	CASSQAKGAGNTIYF
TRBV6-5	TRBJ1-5	CASREGENQPQHF
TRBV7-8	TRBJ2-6	CAISWYGSGANVLTF
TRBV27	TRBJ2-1	CASSSLLSGGAYNEQFF
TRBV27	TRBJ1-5	CASSLRQGREPQHF
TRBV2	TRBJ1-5	CASSPGAHSNQPQHF
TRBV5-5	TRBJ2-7	CASSFFQGARDEQYF
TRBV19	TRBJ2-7	CASSIQTGTYEQYF
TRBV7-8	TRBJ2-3	CASSPGTSGERTDTQYF
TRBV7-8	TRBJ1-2	CASSLGLGQDGYTF
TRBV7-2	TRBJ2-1	CASSFPAGDDNEQFF
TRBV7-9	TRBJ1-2	CASSPPGAHGYTF
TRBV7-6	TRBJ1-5	CASSLNRGLDQPQHF
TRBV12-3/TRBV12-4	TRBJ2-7	CASSFNREQYF
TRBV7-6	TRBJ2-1	CASSSWQGRNEQFF
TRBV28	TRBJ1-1	CASRQTVMNTEAFF
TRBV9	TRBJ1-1	CASSPQGGVNTEAFF
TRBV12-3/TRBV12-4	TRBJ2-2	CASSRLVNTGELFF
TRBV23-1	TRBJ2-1	CASSQISRATYNEQFF
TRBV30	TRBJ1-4	CAWHGQGTNEKLFF
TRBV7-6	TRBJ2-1	CASSLNWRSYNEQFF
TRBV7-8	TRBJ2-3	CASSRGLPRLAGGTDTQYF
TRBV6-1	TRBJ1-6	CASSRTGENSPLHF
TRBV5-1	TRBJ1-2	CASSLVDGNYGYTF
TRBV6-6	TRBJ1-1	CASITGGVNTEAFF
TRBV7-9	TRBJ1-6	CASSPKSGYNSPLHF
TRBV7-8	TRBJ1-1	CASSLTAGRMNTEAFF